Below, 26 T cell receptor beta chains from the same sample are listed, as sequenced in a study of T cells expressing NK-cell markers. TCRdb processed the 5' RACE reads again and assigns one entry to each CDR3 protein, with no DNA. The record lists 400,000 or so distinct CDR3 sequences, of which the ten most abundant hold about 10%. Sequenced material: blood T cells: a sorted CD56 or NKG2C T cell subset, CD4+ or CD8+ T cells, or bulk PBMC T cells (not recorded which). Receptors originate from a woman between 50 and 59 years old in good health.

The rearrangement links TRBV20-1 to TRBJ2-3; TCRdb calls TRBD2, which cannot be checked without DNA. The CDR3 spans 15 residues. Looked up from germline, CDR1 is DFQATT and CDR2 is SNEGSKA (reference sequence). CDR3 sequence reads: CSARDRAIAADTQYF.

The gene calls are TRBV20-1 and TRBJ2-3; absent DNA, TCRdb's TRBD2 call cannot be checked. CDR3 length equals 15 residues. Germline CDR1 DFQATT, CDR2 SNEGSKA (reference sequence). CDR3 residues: CSVLGVGRDTDTQYF.

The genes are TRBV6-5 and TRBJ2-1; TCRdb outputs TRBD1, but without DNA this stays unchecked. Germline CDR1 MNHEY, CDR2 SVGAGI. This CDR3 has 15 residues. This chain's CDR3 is CASTTTVQEVSEQFF.

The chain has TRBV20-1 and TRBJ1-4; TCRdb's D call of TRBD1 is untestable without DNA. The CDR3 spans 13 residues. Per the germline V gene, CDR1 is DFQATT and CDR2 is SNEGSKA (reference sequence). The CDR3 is CSATGATNEKLFF.

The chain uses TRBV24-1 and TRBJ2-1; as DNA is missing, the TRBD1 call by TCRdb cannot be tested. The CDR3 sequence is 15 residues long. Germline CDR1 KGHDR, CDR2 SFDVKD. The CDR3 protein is CATGSRDRANNEQFF.

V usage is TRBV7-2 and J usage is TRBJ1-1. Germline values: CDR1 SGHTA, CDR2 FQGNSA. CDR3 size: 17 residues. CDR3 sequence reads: CASSPRRGGVGNTEAFF.

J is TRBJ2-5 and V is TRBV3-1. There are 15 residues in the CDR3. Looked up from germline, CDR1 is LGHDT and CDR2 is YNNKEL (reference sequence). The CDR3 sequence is CASSQGPTVQETQYF.

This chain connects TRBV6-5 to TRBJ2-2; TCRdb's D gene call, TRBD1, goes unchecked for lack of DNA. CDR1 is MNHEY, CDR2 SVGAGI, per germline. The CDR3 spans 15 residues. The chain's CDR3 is CASRPPATATGELFF.

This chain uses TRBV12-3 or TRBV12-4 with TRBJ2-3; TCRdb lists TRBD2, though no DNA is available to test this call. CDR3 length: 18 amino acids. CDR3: CASSLAKALAGYIDTQYF.

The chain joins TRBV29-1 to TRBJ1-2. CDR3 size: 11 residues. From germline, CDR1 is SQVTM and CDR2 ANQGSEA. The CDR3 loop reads CSVEGRGGYTF.

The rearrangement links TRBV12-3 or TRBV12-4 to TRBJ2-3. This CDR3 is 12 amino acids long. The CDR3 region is CASSHKPDTQYF.

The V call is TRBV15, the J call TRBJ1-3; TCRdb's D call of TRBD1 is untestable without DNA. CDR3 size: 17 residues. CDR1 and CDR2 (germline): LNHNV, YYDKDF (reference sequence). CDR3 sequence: CATSRVSGGGRGNTIYF.

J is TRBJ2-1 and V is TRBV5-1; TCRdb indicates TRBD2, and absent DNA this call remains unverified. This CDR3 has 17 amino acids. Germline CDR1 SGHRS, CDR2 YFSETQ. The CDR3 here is CASSLAGRASGHNEQFF.

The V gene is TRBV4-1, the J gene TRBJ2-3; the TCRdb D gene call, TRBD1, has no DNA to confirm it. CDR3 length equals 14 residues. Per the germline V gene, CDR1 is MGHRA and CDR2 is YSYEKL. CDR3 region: CASSQWGQADTQYF.

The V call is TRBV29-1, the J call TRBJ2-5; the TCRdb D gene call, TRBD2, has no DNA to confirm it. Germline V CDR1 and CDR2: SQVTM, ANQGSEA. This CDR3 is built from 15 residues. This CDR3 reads CSVELAGVNKETQYF.

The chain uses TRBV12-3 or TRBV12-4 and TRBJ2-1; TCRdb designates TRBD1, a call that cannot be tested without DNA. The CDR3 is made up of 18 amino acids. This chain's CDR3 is CASSLEVSRTTLGGEQFF.

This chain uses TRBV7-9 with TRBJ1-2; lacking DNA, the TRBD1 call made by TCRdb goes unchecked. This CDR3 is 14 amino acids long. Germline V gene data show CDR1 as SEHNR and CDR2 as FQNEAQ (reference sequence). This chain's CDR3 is CASSFGQGGSGYTF.

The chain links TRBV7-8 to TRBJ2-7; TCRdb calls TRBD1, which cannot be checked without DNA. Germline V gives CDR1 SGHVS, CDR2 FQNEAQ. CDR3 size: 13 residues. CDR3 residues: CASSFRTGYEQYF.

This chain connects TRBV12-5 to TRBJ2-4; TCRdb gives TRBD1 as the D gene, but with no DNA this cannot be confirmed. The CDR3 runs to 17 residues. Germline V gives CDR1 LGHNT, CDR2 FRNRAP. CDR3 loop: CASGLGLKTDFENIQYF.

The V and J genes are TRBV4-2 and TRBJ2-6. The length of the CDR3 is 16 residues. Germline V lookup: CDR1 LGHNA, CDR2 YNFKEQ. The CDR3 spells CASSQDGVAGANVLTF.

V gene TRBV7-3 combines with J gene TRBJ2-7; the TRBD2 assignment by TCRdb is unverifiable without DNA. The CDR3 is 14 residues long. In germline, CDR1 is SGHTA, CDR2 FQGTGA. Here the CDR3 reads CASSPSSGSYEQYF.

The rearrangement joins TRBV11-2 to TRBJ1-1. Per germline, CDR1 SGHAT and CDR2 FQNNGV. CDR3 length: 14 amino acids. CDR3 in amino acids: CASSLDGSIAEAFF.

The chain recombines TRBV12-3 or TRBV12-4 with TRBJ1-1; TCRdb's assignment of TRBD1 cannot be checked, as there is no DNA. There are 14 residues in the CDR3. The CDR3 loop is CASSRDGRNTEAFF.

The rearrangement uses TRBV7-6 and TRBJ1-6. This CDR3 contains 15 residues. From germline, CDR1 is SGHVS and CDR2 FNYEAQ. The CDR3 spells CASSQRRSYNSPLHF.

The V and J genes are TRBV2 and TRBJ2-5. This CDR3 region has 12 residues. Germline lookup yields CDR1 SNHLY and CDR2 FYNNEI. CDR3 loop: CAAAQETETQYF.

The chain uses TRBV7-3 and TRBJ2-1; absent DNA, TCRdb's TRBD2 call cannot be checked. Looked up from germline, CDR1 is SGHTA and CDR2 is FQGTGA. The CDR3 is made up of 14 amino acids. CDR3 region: CASSRTSGNNEQFF.